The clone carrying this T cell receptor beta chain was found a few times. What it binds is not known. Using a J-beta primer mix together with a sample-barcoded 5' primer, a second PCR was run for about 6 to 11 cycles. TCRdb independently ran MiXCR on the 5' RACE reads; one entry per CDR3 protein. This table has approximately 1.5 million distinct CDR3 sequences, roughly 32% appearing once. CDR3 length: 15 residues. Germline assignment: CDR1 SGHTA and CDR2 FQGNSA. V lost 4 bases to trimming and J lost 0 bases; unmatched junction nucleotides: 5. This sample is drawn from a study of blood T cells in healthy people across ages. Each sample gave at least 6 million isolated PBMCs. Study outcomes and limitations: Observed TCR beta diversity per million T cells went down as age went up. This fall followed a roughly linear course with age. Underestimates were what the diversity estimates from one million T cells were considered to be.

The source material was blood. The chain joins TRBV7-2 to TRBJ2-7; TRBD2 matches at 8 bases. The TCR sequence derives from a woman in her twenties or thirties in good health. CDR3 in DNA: TGTGCCAGCAGCTCGACGGGGGGGACCTCCTACGAGCAGTACTTC. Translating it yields CASSSTGGTSYEQYF.